This T cell receptor beta chain was profiled in a study of CD8+ T cells in alopecia areata. Study-level background: Twice daily, treated patients received 5 to 10 mg of oral tofacitinib.

This clone was recorded a few times. Its target is unknown. Sorting of CD4+ and CD8+ T cells was performed on PBMCs. The study's findings and limits: Patients shared TCRs less clearly than mice did, possibly owing to HLA. Clonality in lesional scalp, especially alopecia totalis/universalis, exceeded that of normal scalp.

Germline CDR1 SGHAT, CDR2 FQNNGV. The CDR3 has 11 amino acids. The V gene lost 8 bases and the J gene lost 7 bases, with 9 bases spanning the gap. TCR sequencing used cDNA made by reverse transcription of extracted RNA. The method was immunoSEQ multiplex PCR; TCRdb's version includes in-frame clones alone and lacks a portion of them. The sample carries just over 150,000 clones, about 53% recorded once. This chain uses TRBV11-2 with TRBJ2-1; no clear D. The material was CD8+ T cells sorted from blood, obtained at week 0. This sequence was found in a human donor with alopecia areata. DNA for the CDR3: TGTGCCAGCTTGCGAGGAAATGAGCAGTTCTTC. Translated, it gives CASLRGNEQFF.